This TCR beta chain stems from a study of blood T cell repertoires in COVID-19. The overall study: Spain, Italy and the United States supplied samples that represented acute and convalescent COVID-19. Sample material is recorded as cDNA or gDNA derived from T cells, B-cell-depleted T cells, or PBMCs.

Per the original methods: Counts of nucleated cells, estimated from reference gene primer amplification, were obtained. The data were produced by immunoSEQ multiplex PCR, yet TCRdb's version contains in-frame clones alone and is incomplete. The V and J calls and clone size were taken over from that table, and D and trimming were inferred from the DNA. The sample lists fewer than 150,000 clones, around 80% occurring once. Germline-derived CDR1 and CDR2 are KGHSH and LQKENI. Germline trimming cut 5 bases from V and 2 bases from J; bases unmatched to any gene: 9. The CDR3 length is 16 residues. This clonotype was sampled from a human donor in a cohort sampled during active COVID-19. Sequencing was carried out using peripheral blood. V is TRBV18 and J is TRBJ1-5; 7 nucleotides align to TRBD1. The CDR3 is CASSDQAGGGNQPQHF. CDR3 sequence (DNA): TGTGCCAGCTCAGACCAGGCAGGGGGAGGCAATCAGCCCCAGCATTTT.